The present T cell receptor (beta chain) was sequenced within a study of CD8 T cells in ankylosing spondylitis. One entry per CDR3 protein results from TCRdb running MiXCR on the 5' RACE reads. The repertoire holds more than 300,000 distinct CDR3 sequences, with approximately 10% as singletons. Remarks on this clonotype: Its antigen remains unidentified.

Study findings and constraints: There was a TCR beta motif, made of eight highly homologous variants, that appeared characteristic of ankylosing spondylitis blood.

Sequencing was performed on blood, either unsorted or a sorted T cell fraction (not recorded which). This TCR was recovered from a female donor with ankylosing spondylitis or in good health (not recorded which).

The CDR3 DNA reads TGCGCCAGCAGTCAGCGAATTAGCGGATACACAGATACGCAGTATTTT. It is translated as CASSQRISGYTDTQYF. The gene calls are TRBV23-1 and TRBJ2-3; TRBD2 is a possible D gene (6 bases). TRBV23-1 is given ORF status, its function remaining uncertain. V lost 3 bases and J lost 2, with 15 bases in between. This CDR3 is built from 16 residues.